This TCR beta chain originates from a study of blood T cells in healthy people across ages. Through a sample-barcoded 5' primer and a J-beta primer mix, a second PCR was run for roughly 6 to 11 cycles. Via MiXCR, TCRdb re-called the 5' RACE reads, giving one row per CDR3 protein. This table has fewer than 1.5 million distinct CDR3 sequences, roughly 40% appearing once. The sequence derives from a woman between 18 and 29 years old in good health. The sample was blood.

CDR3 loop: CASTHESGRTYNEQFF. In DNA form, the CDR3 reads TGTGCCAGCACCCACGAAAGCGGGAGAACCTACAATGAGCAGTTCTTC. The genes are TRBV6-5 and TRBJ2-1; 8 nucleotides align to TRBD2. CDR1 is MNHEY, CDR2 SVGAGI, per germline. The CDR3 is 16 amino acids. With V trimmed by 7 bases and J by 2 bases, 10 bases remained unmatched.